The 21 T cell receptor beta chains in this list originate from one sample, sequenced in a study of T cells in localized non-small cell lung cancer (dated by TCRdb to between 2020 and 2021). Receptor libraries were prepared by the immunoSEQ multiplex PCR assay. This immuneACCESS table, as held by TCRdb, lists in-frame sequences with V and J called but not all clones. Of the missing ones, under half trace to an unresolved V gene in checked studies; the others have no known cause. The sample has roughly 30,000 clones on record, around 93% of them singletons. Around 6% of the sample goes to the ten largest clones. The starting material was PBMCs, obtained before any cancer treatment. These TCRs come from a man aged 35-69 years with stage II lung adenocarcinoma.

The CDR3 region has the DNA TGTGCCAGCAGCCAAGAAAACATAGCTAACTATGGCTACACCTTC. This codes for CASSQENIANYGYTF. The rearrangement joins TRBV14 to TRBJ1-2; D not certain. Looked up from germline, CDR1 is SGHDN and CDR2 is FVKESK. With 0 bases removed from V and 0 bases from J, the gap between germline ends came to 8 bases. The CDR3 length is 15 residues. Looking up the rest from reference TRBV14 and TRBJ1-2 gives the full variable domain: EAGVTQFPSHSVIEKGQTVTLRCDPISGHDNLYWYRRVMGKEIKFLLHFVKESKQDESGMPNNRFLAERTGGTYSTLKVQPAELEDSGVYFCASSQENIANYGYTFGSGTRLTVV.

DNA of the CDR3: TGTGCCAGCAGCTTAGGGGACAGGGGCAATCAGCCCCAGCATTTT. As protein: CASSLGDRGNQPQHF. J is TRBJ1-5 and V is TRBV11-2, with 9 bases aligning to TRBD1. The CDR3 totals 15 residues. The germline gives CDR1 SGHAT, CDR2 FQNNGV. J was trimmed by 2 bases and V by 1 base; bases with no gene match: 0.

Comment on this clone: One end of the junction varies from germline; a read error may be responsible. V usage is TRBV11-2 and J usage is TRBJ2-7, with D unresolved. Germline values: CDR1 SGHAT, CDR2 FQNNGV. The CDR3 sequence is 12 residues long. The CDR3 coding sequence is TGTGCCAGCGGCCTGGAAGGACGTTCTCCCAACTTC. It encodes CASGLEGRSPNF.

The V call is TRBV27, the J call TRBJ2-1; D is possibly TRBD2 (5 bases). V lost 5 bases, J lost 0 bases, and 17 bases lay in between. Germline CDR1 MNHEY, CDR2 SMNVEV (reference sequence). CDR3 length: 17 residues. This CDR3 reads CASSPSGAVRSYNEQFF. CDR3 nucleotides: TGTGCCAGCAGTCCCTCAGGAGCGGTGCGCTCCTACAATGAGCAGTTCTTC.

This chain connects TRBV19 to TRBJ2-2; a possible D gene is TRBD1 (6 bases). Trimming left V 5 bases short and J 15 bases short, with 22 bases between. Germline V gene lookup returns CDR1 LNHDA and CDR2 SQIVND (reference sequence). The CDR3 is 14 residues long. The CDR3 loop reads CASSSGTNPPSLFF. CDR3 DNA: TGTGCCAGTAGTTCCGGGACAAACCCCCCGAGTTTGTTTTTT.

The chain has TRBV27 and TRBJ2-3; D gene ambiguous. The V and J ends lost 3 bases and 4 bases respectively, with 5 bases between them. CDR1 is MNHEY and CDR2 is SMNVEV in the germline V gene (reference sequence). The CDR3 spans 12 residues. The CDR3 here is CASSFSADTQYF. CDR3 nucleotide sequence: TGTGCCAGCAGTTTTTCGGCAGATACGCAGTATTTT.

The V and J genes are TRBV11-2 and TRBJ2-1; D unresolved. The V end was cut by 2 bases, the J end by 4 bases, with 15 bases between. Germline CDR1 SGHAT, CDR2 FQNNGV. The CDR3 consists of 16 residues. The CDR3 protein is CASSLIGVSIYNEQFF. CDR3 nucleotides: TGTGCCAGCAGCTTAATCGGAGTCTCGATATACAATGAGCAGTTCTTC.

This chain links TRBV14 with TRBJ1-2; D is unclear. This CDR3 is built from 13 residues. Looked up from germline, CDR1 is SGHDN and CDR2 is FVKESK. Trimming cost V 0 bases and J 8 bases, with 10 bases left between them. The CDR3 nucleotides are TGTGCCAGCAGCCAAGAGGACCACCGGGGCTACACCTTC. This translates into CASSQEDHRGYTF.

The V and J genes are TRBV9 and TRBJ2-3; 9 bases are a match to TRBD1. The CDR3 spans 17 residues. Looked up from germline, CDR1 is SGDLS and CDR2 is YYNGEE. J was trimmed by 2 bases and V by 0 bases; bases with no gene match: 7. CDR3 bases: TGTGCCAGCAGCGTAGAAGGGGACAGGGCATTCACAGATACGCAGTATTTT. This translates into CASSVEGDRAFTDTQYF. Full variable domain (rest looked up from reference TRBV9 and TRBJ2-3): DSGVTQTPKHLITATGQRVTLRCSPRSGDLSVYWYQQSLDQGLQFLIQYYNGEERAKGNILERFSAQQFPDLHSELNLSSLELGDSALYFCASSVEGDRAFTDTQYFGPGTRLTVL.

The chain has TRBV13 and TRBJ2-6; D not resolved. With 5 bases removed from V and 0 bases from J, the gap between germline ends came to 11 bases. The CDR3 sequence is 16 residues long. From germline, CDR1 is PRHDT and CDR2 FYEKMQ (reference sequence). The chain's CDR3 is CASSRSQDSGANVLTF. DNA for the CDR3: TGTGCCAGCAGCCGATCTCAGGACTCTGGGGCCAACGTCCTGACTTTC.

Written as DNA, the CDR3 is TGTGCCAGCAGCCCTGGACTAGCGAGCACAGATACGCAGTATTTT. Translated: CASSPGLASTDTQYF. The V and J genes are TRBV9 and TRBJ2-3, with 9 nucleotides matching TRBD2. The length of the CDR3 is 15 residues. Germline assignment: CDR1 SGDLS and CDR2 YYNGEE. The V gene end was trimmed by 4 bases and the J gene end by 0 bases; junction bases not matched to a gene: 3.

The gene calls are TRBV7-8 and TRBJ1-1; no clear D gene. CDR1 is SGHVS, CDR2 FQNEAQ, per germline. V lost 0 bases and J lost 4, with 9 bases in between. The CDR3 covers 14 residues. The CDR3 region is CASSLALAGTEAFF. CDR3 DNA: TGTGCCAGCAGCTTAGCGCTCGCGGGCACTGAAGCTTTCTTT.

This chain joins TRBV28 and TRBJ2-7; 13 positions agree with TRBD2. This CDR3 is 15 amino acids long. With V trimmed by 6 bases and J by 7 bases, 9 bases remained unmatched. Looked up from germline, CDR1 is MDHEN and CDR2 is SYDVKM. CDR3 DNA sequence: TGTGCCAGCAGCGGGACTAGCGGGAACCTCTGGGAGCAGTACTTC. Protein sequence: CASSGTSGNLWEQYF.

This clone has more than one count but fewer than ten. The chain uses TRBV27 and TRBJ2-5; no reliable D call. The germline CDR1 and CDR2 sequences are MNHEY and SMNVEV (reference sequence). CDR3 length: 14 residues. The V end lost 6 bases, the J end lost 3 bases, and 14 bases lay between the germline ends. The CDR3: CASSSHRAEETQYF. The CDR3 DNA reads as TGTGCCAGCAGCTCTCACCGGGCAGAAGAGACCCAGTACTTC.

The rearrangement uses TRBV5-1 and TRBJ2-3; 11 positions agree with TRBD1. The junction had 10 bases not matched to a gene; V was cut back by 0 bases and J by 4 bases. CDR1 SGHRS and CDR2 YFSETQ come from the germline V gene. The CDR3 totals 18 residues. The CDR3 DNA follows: TGCGCCAGCAGCTTGGGACCCGGGACAGGGGGGTTCGCAGATACGCAGTATTTT. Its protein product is CASSLGPGTGGFADTQYF.

CDR3 sequence (DNA): TGTGCTAGTGGTCATTACAGGGCCTCGCGTGAAAAACTGTTTTTT. Amino acid sequence: CASGHYRASREKLFF. The V gene is TRBV12-5, the J gene TRBJ1-4; tentatively, D is TRBD1 (6 bases). The germline CDR1 and CDR2 sequences are LGHNT and FRNRAP. Trimming removed 5 bases from V and 7 bases from J, with 17 bases in between. This CDR3 is built from 15 residues.

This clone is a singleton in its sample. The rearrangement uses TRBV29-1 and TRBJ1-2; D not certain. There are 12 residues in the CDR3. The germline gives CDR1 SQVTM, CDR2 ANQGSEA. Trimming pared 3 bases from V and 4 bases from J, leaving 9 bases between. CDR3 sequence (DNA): TGCAGCGTTGATAAGGGTCCCTATGGCTACACCTTC. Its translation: CSVDKGPYGYTF. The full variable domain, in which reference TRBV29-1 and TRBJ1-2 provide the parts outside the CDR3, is SAVISQKPSRDICQRGTSLTIQCQVDSQVTMMFWYRQQPGQSLTLIATANQGSEATYESGFVIDKFPISRPNLTFSTLTVSNMSPEDSSIYLCSVDKGPYGYTFGSGTRLTVV.

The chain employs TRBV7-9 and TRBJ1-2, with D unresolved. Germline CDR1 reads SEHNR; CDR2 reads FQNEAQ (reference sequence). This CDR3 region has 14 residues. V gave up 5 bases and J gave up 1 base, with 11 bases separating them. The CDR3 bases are TGTGCCAGCAGCCCTGTGGGATTTAACTATGGCTACACCTTC. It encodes CASSPVGFNYGYTF.

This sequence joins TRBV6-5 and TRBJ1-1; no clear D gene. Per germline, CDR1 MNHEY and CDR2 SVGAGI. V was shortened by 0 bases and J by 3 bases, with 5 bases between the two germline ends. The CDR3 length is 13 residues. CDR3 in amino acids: CASSYSRDTEAFF. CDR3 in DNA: TGTGCCAGCAGTTACTCGAGGGACACTGAAGCTTTCTTT.

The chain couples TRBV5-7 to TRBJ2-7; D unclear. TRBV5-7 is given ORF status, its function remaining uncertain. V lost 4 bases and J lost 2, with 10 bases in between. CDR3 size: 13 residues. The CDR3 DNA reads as TGTGCCAGCAGCCCCGGACCGACCTACGAGCAGTACTTC. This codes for CASSPGPTYEQYF.

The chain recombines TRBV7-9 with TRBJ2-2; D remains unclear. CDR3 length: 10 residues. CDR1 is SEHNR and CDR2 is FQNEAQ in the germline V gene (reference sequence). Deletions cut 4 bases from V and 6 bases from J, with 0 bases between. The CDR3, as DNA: TGTGCCAGCAGCTCCGGGGAGCTGTTTTTT. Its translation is CASSSGELFF.